This entry lists 10 T cell receptor beta chains sequenced from one sample in a study of T cell responses to AZD1222 COVID-19 vaccine. Produced via immunoSEQ multiplex PCR; TCRdb's table is partial and in-frame only. The data show about 190,000 clones, with about 94% seen just once and 7.5% to 9.5% held by the top ten. The sample consisted of peripheral blood, taken on day 0 of AZD1222 vaccination. These receptors were taken from an adult in good health.

The gene calls are TRBV10-3 and TRBJ1-1; D is undetermined. Germline values: CDR1 ENHRY, CDR2 SYGVKD. V lost 6 bases, J lost 4 bases, and 12 bases lay in between. CDR3 length equals 13 residues. Written as DNA, the CDR3 is TGTGCCATCAGCCTAGGAGGGAGCACTGAAGCTTTCTTT. Translation: CAISLGGSTEAFF.

Only one count was recorded for this clone. This sequence joins TRBV15 and TRBJ2-7, with D unclear. The CDR3 is 13 residues long. Trimming pared 3 bases from V and 6 bases from J, leaving 12 bases between. Germline CDR1 is LNHNV and CDR2 is YYDKDF (reference sequence). CDR3 sequence reads: CATSSQPGSEQYF. DNA for the CDR3: TGTGCCACCAGCAGTCAGCCCGGTAGCGAGCAGTACTTC. Looking up the rest from reference TRBV15 and TRBJ2-7 gives the full variable domain: DAMVIQNPRYQVTQFGKPVTLSCSQTLNHNVMYWYQQKSSQAPKLLFHYYDKDFNNEADTPDNFQSRRPNTSFCFLDIRSPGLGDTAMYLCATSSQPGSEQYFGPGTRLTVT.

The chain joins TRBV7-8 to TRBJ2-7; D may match TRBD1 or TRBD2 (7 bases each). From germline, CDR1 is SGHVS and CDR2 FQNEAQ. The CDR3 has 15 amino acids. V was pared by 5 bases and J by 7 bases, with 21 bases between. The CDR3 sequence: CASSPSGGLSWEQYF. For the CDR3, the DNA is TGTGCCAGCAGCCCCTCAGGGGGACTAAGTTGGGAGCAGTACTTC.

The rearrangement uses TRBV6-5 and TRBJ1-1, with 7 bases identical to TRBD1. The ends lost 7 bases at V and 1 base at J; junction bases unmatched: 3. Germline V lookup: CDR1 MNHEY, CDR2 SVGAGI. The CDR3 runs to 13 residues. Here the CDR3 DNA reads TGTGCCAGCACCGACAGGGCGAACACTGAAGCTTTCTTT. It codes for CASTDRANTEAFF.

This sequence joins TRBV5-4 and TRBJ2-5, with TRBD2 matching 14 bases. J lost 4 bases, V lost 4 bases, and 9 bases had no gene match. CDR1 is SGHNT, CDR2 YYREEE, per germline (reference sequence). This CDR3 spans 17 amino acids. Here the CDR3 reads CASSAGLAGVRRETQYF. CDR3 coding DNA: TGTGCCAGCAGCGCGGGACTAGCGGGAGTACGAAGAGAGACCCAGTACTTC.

The chain is built from TRBV18 and TRBJ2-3; D uncertain. Trimming shortened V by 3 bases and J by 1 base, and 8 bases separated the two germline ends. Looked up from germline, CDR1 is KGHSH and CDR2 is LQKENI. The CDR3 has 14 amino acids. CDR3 sequence (DNA): TGTGCCAGCTCACCCGGCCAGGGCACAGATACGCAGTATTTT. Encoded protein: CASSPGQGTDTQYF.

The chain joins TRBV28 to TRBJ1-1, with 11 positions matching TRBD1. Trimming removed 3 bases from V and 3 bases from J; junction bases left unmatched: 3. The germline V gene has CDR1 MDHEN and CDR2 SYDVKM. The CDR3 covers 15 residues. The CDR3: CASSFPGQGDTEAFF. The DNA for the CDR3 is TGTGCCAGCAGTTTTCCGGGACAGGGGGACACTGAAGCTTTCTTT.

The chain is built from TRBV6-5 and TRBJ2-7; 9 nucleotides match TRBD1. CDR3 length: 15 amino acids. The V segment lost 2 bases and the J segment 6 bases; nucleotides outside the gene matches: 8. Germline CDR1 is MNHEY and CDR2 is SVGAGI. CDR3 protein: CASSYVGTGHIEQYF. The CDR3 nucleotides read TGTGCCAGCAGTTACGTAGGGACAGGGCACATCGAGCAGTACTTC.

The chain combines TRBV5-4 with TRBJ2-7, with 10 bases lining up with TRBD1. In germline, CDR1 is SGHNT, CDR2 YYREEE (reference sequence). The V segment lost 4 bases and the J segment 4 bases; nucleotides outside the gene matches: 11. This CDR3 has 16 residues. The CDR3 DNA sequence: TGTGCCAGCAGCACCTACGGGGACAGGGGAGTTTACGAGCAGTACTTC. This translates into CASSTYGDRGVYEQYF.

Here the CDR3 DNA reads TGTGCCAGCAGCGGGAACTCAAACCCTATCTCCTACGAGCAGTACTTC. This translates into CASSGNSNPISYEQYF. The rearrangement uses TRBV2 and TRBJ2-7, with D possibly matching TRBD2 (5 bases). The CDR3 totals 16 residues. In germline, CDR1 is SNHLY, CDR2 FYNNEI. Trimming took 6 bases from V and 0 from J, leaving 18 bases between them.